This T cell receptor beta chain was retrieved from a study of Ad26.COV2.S vaccination and SARS-CoV-2 variants. The assay was immunoSEQ multiplex PCR, and TCRdb's table has in-frame clones only and misses some. The top ten hold roughly 4.8% of the sample, which has around 340,000 clones, around 88% seen once. The treatment here: approximately 18 received Ad26.COV2.S at low or high dose, single or two shots; 5 received placebo; per-sample allocation not given. Collection of the samples took place on day 63 after the first injection of vaccine or placebo. The sequence was collected from a person between 18 and 60 years old who received the Ad26.COV2.S COVID-19 vaccine or a placebo. The source material was peripheral blood, sampled in a trial of Ad26.COV2.S vaccine versus placebo.

The CDR3 sequence is CASRPAGGVDYGYTF. The CDR3 DNA is TGTGCCAGCAGACCCGCCGGGGGGGTCGATTATGGCTACACCTTC. The chain carries TRBV7-9 and TRBJ1-2; perhaps TRBD1 as D (5 bases). V gave up 6 bases and J gave up 5 bases, with 19 bases separating them. Germline CDR1 reads SEHNR; CDR2 reads FQNEAQ (reference sequence). The CDR3 consists of 15 residues.